One and the same sample provided the 23 T cell receptor beta chains below, sequenced in a study of T cell repertoires in cytomegalovirus infection. These receptors lack a known antigen. TCRdb reprocessed the reads with MiXCR, giving one entry per CDR3 protein. The sample carries 300,000 to 400,000 distinct CDR3 sequences, roughly 28% recorded once. Here the sequenced sample was cultured PBMCs, taken from culture after CMV antigen stimulation. Source of these receptors: a human donor in good health (CMV status not recorded). Some clones in this sample may be carry-over from other donors' samples.

The chain joins TRBV12-3 or TRBV12-4 to TRBJ1-3, with TRBD1 as a possible D gene (5 bases). This CDR3 is built from 15 residues. The germline V and J ends were trimmed by 4 bases and 0 bases, with 10 bases remaining between them. The CDR3 sequence is CASSCSGCSGNTIYF. The CDR3 DNA is TGTGCCAGCAGTTGTTCAGGGTGCTCTGGAAACACCATATATTTT.

The chain carries TRBV10-3 and TRBJ1-5; D gene unclear. The CDR3 has 15 amino acids. Between the trimmed V and J ends, which lost 0 bases and 6 bases, there was a span of 12 bases. Looked up from germline, CDR1 is ENHRY and CDR2 is SYGVKD. The CDR3 here is CAISESVGLRQPQHF. The CDR3 coding sequence is TGTGCCATCAGTGAGTCAGTAGGTCTCCGTCAGCCCCAGCATTTT.

This clonotype turned up a few times. The V and J genes are TRBV19 and TRBJ1-2; no clear D gene. Germline V CDR1 and CDR2: LNHDA, SQIVND (reference sequence). The CDR3 sequence is 17 residues long. V lost 6 bases to trimming and J lost 2 bases, with 22 bases between them. The CDR3 DNA is TGTGCCAGTAGCTCCAGACTCAGCCGCCCTCAAAACTATGGCTACACCTTC. It specifies CASSSRLSRPQNYGYTF.

The chain employs TRBV11-2 and TRBJ1-2; D is perhaps TRBD1 (6 bases). The CDR3 has 15 residues. The V and J ends lost 5 bases and 6 bases respectively, with 19 bases between them. CDR1 and CDR2 (germline): SGHAT, FQNNGV. DNA for the CDR3: TGTGCCAGCAGCCAAATACAGGGTTCAGGACATGGCTACACCTTC. Its translation is CASSQIQGSGHGYTF.

The genes are TRBV7-2 and TRBJ2-3, with D perhaps being TRBD1 or TRBD2 (7 bases each). V dropped 4 bases and J dropped 1 base, with 15 bases sitting between them. The CDR3 is 16 amino acids. Germline V gene lookup returns CDR1 SGHTA and CDR2 FQGNSA. The CDR3, as DNA: TGTGCCAGCAGCTGGGGGAGCGGGACAGGCACAGATACGCAGTATTTT. Encoded protein: CASSWGSGTGTDTQYF.

The V and J genes are TRBV11-2 and TRBJ2-7; possibly TRBD1 or TRBD2 for D (5 bases each). V lost 5 bases to trimming and J lost 2 bases, with 10 bases between them. The CDR3 sequence is 13 residues long. In germline, CDR1 is SGHAT, CDR2 FQNNGV. Written as DNA, the CDR3 is TGTGCCAGCAGCACGGGACCGCCCTACGAGCAGTACTTC. This translates into CASSTGPPYEQYF.

The DNA of the CDR3 is TGTGCCAGCAGCCGACAGCTTTATCAGCCCCAGCATTTT. It yields the protein CASSRQLYQPQHF. This rearrangement joins TRBV5-3 to TRBJ1-5; perhaps TRBD1 as D (5 bases). TRBV5-3 is given ORF status, its function remaining uncertain. V was trimmed by 8 bases and J by 5 bases, leaving 14 bases between them. The CDR3 has 13 amino acids.

This clonotype was picked up a small number of times. The chain employs TRBV30 and TRBJ1-1, with 8 bases fitting TRBD1. V lost 5 bases and J lost 2; bases outside the gene matches: 4. The CDR3 is 13 amino acids. Germline lookup yields CDR1 GTSNPN and CDR2 SVGIG (reference sequence). CDR3 region: CAWGQGPNTEAFF. CDR3 DNA: TGTGCCTGGGGACAGGGACCCAACACTGAAGCTTTCTTT. Full variable domain (rest looked up from reference TRBV30 and TRBJ1-1): SQTIHQWPATLVQPVGSPLSLECTVEGTSNPNLYWYRQAAGRGLQLLFYSVGIGQISSEVPQNLSASRPQDRQFILSSKKLLLSDSGFYLCAWGQGPNTEAFFGQGTRLTVV.

This clonotype was observed a few times. V is TRBV20-1 and J is TRBJ1-5; D may be TRBD1 (5 bases). V lost 5 bases, J lost 1 base, and 9 bases lay in between. CDR1 is DFQATT, CDR2 SNEGSKA, per germline (reference sequence). This CDR3 is built from 13 residues. The CDR3 DNA follows: TGCAGTGCTCCGAGGGGAAGCAATCAGCCCCAGCATTTT. This translates into CSAPRGSNQPQHF.

This clonotype came up many times. This chain connects TRBV7-2 to TRBJ2-3, with D tentatively TRBD2 (5 bases). The CDR3 totals 14 residues. The germline V gene encodes CDR1 SGHTA and CDR2 FQGNSA. The V end was cut by 7 bases, the J end by 0 bases, with 11 bases between. The CDR3 nucleotides read TGTGCCAGCATTCTAGCTAGGAGCACAGATACGCAGTATTTT. Encoded protein: CASILARSTDTQYF.

The genes are TRBV7-9 and TRBJ2-2; TRBD2 might be the D (5 bases). The germline V gene encodes CDR1 SEHNR and CDR2 FQNEAQ (reference sequence). The CDR3 spans 13 residues. V was shortened by 5 bases and J by 5 bases, with 9 bases between the two germline ends. CDR3 nucleotides: TGTGCCAGCAGCCCCGGAGGTACCGGGGAGCTGTTTTTT. It translates to CASSPGGTGELFF.

This rearrangement joins TRBV5-1 to TRBJ1-2; D not certain. The CDR3 loop spans 15 amino acids. Germline values: CDR1 SGHRS, CDR2 YFSETQ. Between the trimmed V and J ends, which lost 2 bases and 4 bases, there was a span of 15 bases. CDR3 residues: CASSLSGQASYGYTF. CDR3 coding DNA: TGCGCCAGCAGCTTATCTGGTCAAGCTTCCTATGGCTACACCTTC.

This chain links TRBV6-1 with TRBJ1-5; a possible D gene is TRBD1 (5 bases). V lost 3 bases, J lost 0 bases, and 9 bases lay in between. This CDR3 contains 15 residues. Germline loops: CDR1 MNHNS, CDR2 SASEGT. The CDR3 nucleotides are TGTGCCAGCAGTGAGGGACTTCTTAGCAATCAGCCCCAGCATTTT. As protein: CASSEGLLSNQPQHF.

This clonotype occurred a few times. This chain uses TRBV7-2 with TRBJ2-3; 8 nucleotides line up with TRBD2. This CDR3 is 16 amino acids long. The ends lost 1 base at V and 3 bases at J; junction bases unmatched: 6. Germline V CDR1 and CDR2: SGHTA, FQGNSA. This CDR3 is CASSLGDGGRTDTQYF. Written as DNA, the CDR3 is TGTGCCAGCAGCTTAGGAGACGGCGGGAGGACAGATACGCAGTATTTT.

The chain combines TRBV2 with TRBJ1-2; the D gene is possibly TRBD1 (5 bases). CDR1 is SNHLY, CDR2 FYNNEI, per germline. The CDR3 is made up of 13 amino acids. V was clipped by 2 bases and J by 3 bases, with 7 bases between them. The CDR3 sequence is CASSEKGYYGYTF. CDR3 sequence (DNA): TGTGCCAGCAGTGAAAAGGGGTACTATGGCTACACCTTC.

This chain joins TRBV20-1 and TRBJ2-5, with TRBD2 identical over 7 bases. The CDR3 runs 16 residues. The ends lost 0 bases at V and 4 bases at J; junction bases unmatched: 11. CDR1 DFQATT and CDR2 SNEGSKA come from the germline V gene (reference sequence). CDR3 DNA: TGCAGTGCTAGAGATGCGGGACGGGAGGTTCGAGAGACCCAGTACTTC. It translates to CSARDAGREVRETQYF.

This clonotype was counted a few times. The DNA for the CDR3 is TGTGCCAGCAGAGAACAGGGGTACGTTTCACCCCTCCACTTT. Amino acid sequence: CASREQGYVSPLHF. The chain carries TRBV25-1 and TRBJ1-6; 7 bases agree with TRBD1. Trimming at V came to 6 bases and at J to 9 bases, leaving 8 bases not matched to a gene. Germline lookup yields CDR1 MGHDK and CDR2 SYGVNS. CDR3 length equals 14 residues.

This clonotype has more than one count but fewer than ten. V and J are TRBV6-5 and TRBJ2-7; TRBD1 matches at 11 bases. Germline trimming cut 4 bases from V and 2 bases from J; bases unmatched to any gene: 4. Germline V gives CDR1 MNHEY, CDR2 SVGAGI. The CDR3 sequence is 15 residues long. The CDR3 sequence: CASSSEGQGAYEQYF. CDR3 in DNA: TGTGCCAGCAGTTCGGAGGGACAGGGGGCCTACGAGCAGTACTTC.

The rearrangement joins TRBV29-1 to TRBJ2-3; no firm D call. V lost 4 bases, J lost 2 bases, and 7 bases lay in between. This CDR3 region has 12 residues. Germline CDR1 and CDR2: SQVTM and ANQGSEA. DNA of the CDR3: TGCAGCGTTGTCCAAAACACAGATACGCAGTATTTT. This translates into CSVVQNTDTQYF.

This clonotype was seen a few times. The J gene is TRBJ2-5, the V gene TRBV6-5, with 9 bases lining up with TRBD2. Germline CDR1 reads MNHEY; CDR2 reads SVGAGI. Germline trimming cut 0 bases from V and 4 bases from J; bases unmatched to any gene: 6. The CDR3 length is 16 residues. The CDR3 DNA is TGTGCCAGCAGTTACTCCAGCGGGAGGTTCAGAGAGACCCAGTACTTC. It yields the protein CASSYSSGRFRETQYF.

The rearrangement joins TRBV7-8 to TRBJ2-3; 8 bases are a match to TRBD2. CDR3 length equals 15 residues. CDR1 SGHVS and CDR2 FQNEAQ come from the germline V gene. Trimming removed 8 bases from V and 1 base from J; junction bases left unmatched: 8. The CDR3 nucleotides are TGTGCCAGCTTAGCGGGGCGTCTTGGCACAGATACGCAGTATTTT. Protein sequence: CASLAGRLGTDTQYF.

There are a few counts of this clonotype. Here the CDR3 reads CASSFYDRQWAYEQYF. The CDR3 DNA sequence: TGTGCCAGCAGTTTCTACGACCGACAGTGGGCCTACGAGCAGTACTTC. The chain has TRBV28 and TRBJ2-7, with D perhaps TRBD1 (5 bases). The ends were cut back, 3 bases at V and 2 bases at J, with 17 bases in the middle. Germline CDR1 is MDHEN and CDR2 is SYDVKM. This CDR3 has 16 amino acids.

This chain connects TRBV5-5 to TRBJ1-2; the D is unclear. CDR3 length: 16 amino acids. Trimming pared 4 bases from V and 6 bases from J, leaving 22 bases between. Germline CDR1 and CDR2: SGHKS and YYEKEE (reference sequence). The DNA of the CDR3 is TGTGCCAGCAGCCCGCAAGGCCGGAACCCGGAGGATGGCTACACCTTC. Its protein product is CASSPQGRNPEDGYTF.